These 18 T cell receptor beta chains came from one sample sequenced in a study of blood T cell repertoires in COVID-19. Data came from immunoSEQ multiplex PCR; TCRdb stores just in-frame clones and leaves some out. Counted here are under 200,000 clones, 85% occurring once; the ten biggest clones make up about 8.8%. The sequenced sample was peripheral blood. These receptors were collected from a woman of 80 years or more with COVID-19, enrolled during active disease.

The chain uses TRBV7-9 and TRBJ2-2; 7 nucleotides agree with TRBD2. Germline CDR1 and CDR2: SEHNR and FQNEAQ (reference sequence). The CDR3 has 16 amino acids. V gave up 4 bases and J gave up 1 base; unmatched junction bases: 6. DNA for the CDR3: TGTGCCAGCAGCTCGCGGGTAGCGGGGAACACCGGGGAGCTGTTTTTT. It yields the protein CASSSRVAGNTGELFF.

The V call is TRBV6-5, the J call TRBJ1-2; D is undetermined. Germline CDR1 and CDR2: MNHEY and SVGAGI. V was trimmed by 8 bases and J by 4 bases, leaving 11 bases between them. The length of the CDR3 is 12 residues. The CDR3 DNA follows: TGTGCCAGCGCACCCAGGCGCTATGGCTACACCTTC. It translates to CASAPRRYGYTF.

This clone was detected a few times. The V and J genes are TRBV6-5 and TRBJ2-3; 8 bases map to TRBD1. Germline loops: CDR1 MNHEY, CDR2 SVGAGI. V shed 3 bases and J 6 bases; nucleotides not matched to a gene: 5. The CDR3 consists of 14 residues. CDR3 amino acids: CASSYGQGRDTQYF. The CDR3 nucleotides are TGTGCCAGCAGTTATGGACAGGGTCGGGATACGCAGTATTTT.

The genes are TRBV18 and TRBJ1-2; D perhaps matches TRBD1 (6 bases). The V and J ends lost 0 bases and 5 bases respectively, with 13 bases between them. Germline V lookup: CDR1 KGHSH, CDR2 LQKENI. The CDR3 loop spans 15 amino acids. DNA of the CDR3: TGTGCCAGCTCACCACCGGGGGCCAGGCTTTATGGCTACACCTTC. Amino acids: CASSPPGARLYGYTF.

A few counts support this clone. As DNA, the CDR3 is TGTGCCAGCAGCTTGGGGACAGATCAGCCCCAGCATTTT. Its translation is CASSLGTDQPQHF. V usage is TRBV5-6 and J usage is TRBJ1-5, with D possibly TRBD1 on 6 matching bases. Per germline, CDR1 SGHDT and CDR2 YYEEEE. V was trimmed by 0 bases and J by 5 bases, leaving 6 bases between them. CDR3 length: 13 residues.

The chain combines TRBV7-9 with TRBJ2-1, with 10 bases lining up with TRBD2. Losses at the gene ends were 4 bases for V and 2 bases for J; bases not matched to a gene: 14. CDR3 length equals 19 residues. CDR1 and CDR2 from the germline V gene are SEHNR and FQNEAQ (reference sequence). CDR3 nucleotide sequence: TGTGCCAGCAGCTCGCTCACGGGGGGAACTAGCGGGACCTACAATGAGCAGTTCTTC. Translated: CASSSLTGGTSGTYNEQFF.

This clone has just a few counts. The chain couples TRBV20-1 to TRBJ2-3; D is possibly TRBD2 (5 bases). Germline V gives CDR1 DFQATT, CDR2 SNEGSKA (reference sequence). CDR3 length: 15 amino acids. Trimming shortened V by 3 bases and J by 2 bases, and 15 bases separated the two germline ends. This CDR3 is CSASYRTGNTDTQYF. The CDR3, as DNA: TGCAGTGCTAGTTACCGAACGGGAAACACAGATACGCAGTATTTT.

The CDR3 spells CASSLRQGGSGYTF. CDR3 sequence (DNA): TGCGCCAGCAGCTTAAGACAGGGGGGTAGTGGCTACACCTTC. The rearrangement uses TRBV5-1 and TRBJ1-2; 9 positions agree with TRBD1. CDR1 and CDR2 from the germline V gene are SGHRS and YFSETQ. V dropped 2 bases and J dropped 7; count of bases not matched to a gene: 6. The CDR3 is made up of 14 amino acids.

The J gene is TRBJ2-3, the V gene TRBV2; 10 bases are a match to TRBD2. Germline V gene lookup returns CDR1 SNHLY and CDR2 FYNNEI. The CDR3 length is 13 residues. J lost 6 bases, V lost 6 bases, and 3 bases had no gene match. CDR3 sequence reads: CASRKREGDTQYF. DNA for the CDR3: TGTGCCAGCAGGAAGCGGGAGGGGGATACGCAGTATTTT. Drawing the rest from reference TRBV2 and TRBJ2-3, the complete variable domain is EPEVTQTPSHQVTQMGQEVILRCVPISNHLYFYWYRQILGQKVEFLVSFYNNEISEKSEIFDDQFSVERPDGSNFTLKIRSTKLEDSAMYFCASRKREGDTQYFGPGTRLTVL.

The CDR3 nucleotides read TGTGCCAGCAGCTTGGGCACCTCTGGAAACACCATATATTTT. It specifies CASSLGTSGNTIYF. J is TRBJ1-3 and V is TRBV7-9; D call uncertain. The CDR3 loop spans 14 amino acids. The V end lost 3 bases, the J end lost 0 bases, and 6 bases lay between the germline ends. Germline loops: CDR1 SEHNR, CDR2 FQNEAQ (reference sequence).

The chain has TRBV2 and TRBJ2-5; TRBD1 is a possible D gene (5 bases). Germline CDR1 is SNHLY and CDR2 is FYNNEI. The CDR3 runs 13 residues. V lost 4 bases, J lost 2 bases, and 8 bases lay in between. The CDR3 nucleotides read TGTGCCAGCAGTGGACAGTATCAAGAGACCCAGTACTTC. Translating gives CASSGQYQETQYF.

V gene TRBV5-1 combines with J gene TRBJ1-6; D uncertain. This CDR3 has 16 residues. In germline, CDR1 is SGHRS, CDR2 YFSETQ. Trimming shortened V by 0 bases and J by 5 bases, and 12 bases separated the two germline ends. CDR3 region: CASSLDLGVNNSPLHF. The CDR3 DNA reads TGCGCCAGCAGCTTGGACCTCGGGGTGAATAATTCACCCCTCCACTTT.

V usage is TRBV15 and J usage is TRBJ2-1, with 11 bases lining up with TRBD2. Losses at the gene ends were 5 bases for V and 0 bases for J; bases not matched to a gene: 9. CDR1 and CDR2 (germline): LNHNV, YYDKDF (reference sequence). This CDR3 has 18 amino acids. CDR3: CATSAGLAVKSSYNEQFF. The CDR3 DNA reads as TGTGCCACCAGCGCGGGACTAGCGGTCAAGAGCTCCTACAATGAGCAGTTCTTC.

The rearrangement links TRBV3-1 (or the pseudogene TRBV3-2) to TRBJ2-1; 13 bases map to TRBD2. Trimming removed 3 bases from V and 9 bases from J; junction bases left unmatched: 8. CDR3 size: 16 residues. Germline-derived CDR1 and CDR2 are LGHDT and YNNKEL (reference sequence). CDR3 DNA: TGTGCCAGCAGCCAGGAAACTAGCGGGGGGGCCCTTGAGCAGTTCTTC. Its translation: CASSQETSGGALEQFF.

The rearrangement uses TRBV2 and TRBJ2-7; 8 nucleotides align to TRBD1. After removal of 7 bases from V and 9 bases from J, the junction contained 5 bases not matched to a gene. The CDR3 extends over 11 amino acids. CDR1 SNHLY and CDR2 FYNNEI come from the germline V gene. The CDR3 protein is CASTGDRRQYF. In DNA, the CDR3 is TGTGCCAGCACTGGGGACAGGCGGCAGTACTTC. The whole variable domain, filled in from reference TRBV2 and TRBJ2-7, reads EPEVTQTPSHQVTQMGQEVILRCVPISNHLYFYWYRQILGQKVEFLVSFYNNEISEKSEIFDDQFSVERPDGSNFTLKIRSTKLEDSAMYFCASTGDRRQYFGPGTRLTVT.

This clone showed up many times. The rearrangement uses TRBV5-1 and TRBJ1-1; weak D call: TRBD1 (5 bases). This CDR3 is built from 15 residues. The germline V gene has CDR1 SGHRS and CDR2 YFSETQ. V gave up 0 bases and J gave up 1 base, with 10 bases separating them. The CDR3 region is CASSLVDRRNTEAFF. DNA of the CDR3: TGCGCCAGCAGCTTGGTCGACAGAAGGAACACTGAAGCTTTCTTT.

The V call is TRBV19, the J call TRBJ1-5; possibly TRBD1 for D (6 bases). V lost 3 bases to trimming and J lost 2 bases, with 8 bases between them. Germline lookup yields CDR1 LNHDA and CDR2 SQIVND (reference sequence). This CDR3 contains 14 residues. CDR3 DNA sequence: TGTGCCAGTAGTATCGCAGGGGGCAATCAGCCCCAGCATTTT. Protein sequence: CASSIAGGNQPQHF.

A few counts support this clone. The rearrangement uses TRBV29-1 and TRBJ1-5; TRBD1 aligns across 7 bases. V lost 5 bases, J lost 7 bases, and 8 bases stayed unmatched. The CDR3 totals 13 residues. From germline, CDR1 is SQVTM and CDR2 ANQGSEA. The CDR3 region is CSVNTGVGQPQHF. The CDR3 DNA follows: TGCAGCGTTAATACAGGGGTGGGACAGCCCCAGCATTTT.